Below are 21 T cell receptor beta chains sequenced from a single sample in a study of post-analysis software for immune sequencing data (dated by TCRdb to about 2015). Receptor libraries were prepared by PCR. TCRdb records Illumina HiSeq 2500 as the sequencer. To reduce PCR and sequencing biases, unique molecular identifiers were incorporated into the TCR beta cDNA libraries. TCRdb took the public reads, trimmed them with fastp at Q25, ran MiXCR for clone calling and kept in-frame beta chains. Rows with a matching CDR3 protein are joined into one entry that keeps the most common DNA and genes. The sample data list around 700,000 distinct CDR3 sequences, and roughly three fifths of these were observed just once. Approximately 10% of the sample goes to the ten largest clones. Broader findings and caveats from the paper: Patients showed significantly higher frequencies than controls for five TRBV segments, among them TRBV5-6, TRBV5-1 and TRBV20-1.

For these TCRs, the target antigens are not known. The specimen sequenced was blood. These receptors came from a girl between 2 and 10 years old with multiple sclerosis.

The gene calls are TRBV10-3 and TRBJ1-5; D gene uncertain. This CDR3 is 13 amino acids long. V was trimmed by 8 bases and J by 0 bases, leaving 8 bases between them. CDR1 ENHRY and CDR2 SYGVKD come from the germline V gene. The CDR3 loop is CAIGTDSNQPQHF. In nucleotides, the CDR3 is TGTGCCATCGGAACAGATAGCAATCAGCCCCAGCATTTT.

V and J are TRBV7-9 and TRBJ1-2; perhaps TRBD1 as D (5 bases). CDR3 length: 16 amino acids. V was shortened by 5 bases and J by 5 bases, with 21 bases between the two germline ends. Germline loops: CDR1 SEHNR, CDR2 FQNEAQ (reference sequence). CDR3 coding DNA: TGTGCCAGCAGCCCCCGGGGCGTGGGCGATGGGTATGGCTACACCTTC. Translated: CASSPRGVGDGYGYTF.

The table lists this clonotype with a few counts. V is TRBV29-1 and J is TRBJ2-1; the D gene is possibly TRBD2 (5 bases). This CDR3 is built from 14 residues. Trimming took off 0 bases at V and 3 bases at J, with 9 bases between the two ends. The germline V gene encodes CDR1 SQVTM and CDR2 ANQGSEA. The DNA of the CDR3 is TGCAGCGTTGAAGATGGTGCGGGCTACAATGAGCAGTTCTTC. This codes for CSVEDGAGYNEQFF.

The rearrangement links TRBV7-9 to TRBJ2-7; D may be TRBD1 (7 bases). The assigned J gene may be wrong: the sequence end matches TRBJ2-5 better. The CDR3 loop spans 15 amino acids. Looked up from germline, CDR1 is SEHNR and CDR2 is FQNEAQ (reference sequence). In DNA form, the CDR3 reads TGTGCCAGCAGTTCAATGGGCGGGACAGAAGAGACCCAGTACTTC. It translates to CASSSMGGTEETQYF.

The chain links TRBV7-2 to TRBJ1-2, with TRBD1 matching 7 bases. This CDR3 contains 17 residues. Germline lookup yields CDR1 SGHTA and CDR2 FQGNSA. J lost 4 bases, V lost 2 bases, and 13 bases had no gene match. DNA for the CDR3: TGTGCCAGCAGCTTAATTGGGTGGCAGGGGGGCCGCTATGGCTACACCTTC. This codes for CASSLIGWQGGRYGYTF.

This clonotype was seen a single time. This chain links TRBV7-2 with TRBJ2-5; no definite D call. The CDR3 is made up of 14 amino acids. Between the trimmed V and J ends, which lost 3 bases and 7 bases, there was a span of 15 bases. The germline V gene has CDR1 SGHTA and CDR2 FQGNSA. The CDR3: CASSFKGSSGTQYF. CDR3 in DNA: TGTGCCAGCAGCTTCAAGGGCAGCTCGGGGACCCAGTACTTC.

The rearrangement links TRBV4-1 to TRBJ2-7; D might be TRBD1 (6 bases). Germline loops: CDR1 MGHRA, CDR2 YSYEKL. The germline V and J ends were trimmed by 1 base and 4 bases, with 11 bases remaining between them. The CDR3 totals 14 residues. CDR3 amino acids: CASSQGGQQYEQYF. The CDR3 region has the DNA TGCGCCAGCAGCCAAGGGGGACAACAGTACGAGCAGTACTTC.

The rearrangement uses TRBV11-2 and TRBJ2-1, with no clear D. There are 15 residues in the CDR3. Germline loops: CDR1 SGHAT, CDR2 FQNNGV. V was trimmed by 0 bases and J by 3 bases, leaving 9 bases between them. The CDR3 nucleotides read TGTGCCAGCAGCTTAGACTGGTCCAACTACAATGAGCAGTTCTTC. Residues: CASSLDWSNYNEQFF. The whole variable domain, remainder taken from reference TRBV11-2 and TRBJ2-1, is EAGVAQSPRYKIIEKRQSVAFWCNPISGHATLYWYQQILGQGPKLLIQFQNNGVVDDSQLPKDRFSAERLKGVDSTLKIQPAKLEDSAVYLCASSLDWSNYNEQFFGPGTRLTVL.

This clonotype was seen a single time. The CDR3 here is CASSDLPGGFGYTF. The CDR3 DNA sequence: TGTGCCAGCAGTGATCTCCCCGGGGGCTTTGGCTACACCTTC. The chain links TRBV6-4 to TRBJ1-2, with TRBD1 as a possible D gene (6 bases). V was shortened by 3 bases and J by 7 bases, with 15 bases between the two germline ends. This CDR3 has 14 residues. Germline V CDR1 and CDR2: MRHNA, SNTAGT.

This clonotype was observed a few times. V gene TRBV2 combines with J gene TRBJ2-5; D could derive from TRBD1 or TRBD2 (5 bases each). This CDR3 is 15 amino acids long. Germline CDR1 SNHLY, CDR2 FYNNEI. Trimming took 4 bases from V and 5 from J, leaving 17 bases between them. CDR3 loop: CASSATRVPGETQYF. DNA for the CDR3: TGTGCCAGCAGTGCTACGCGGGTCCCAGGGGAGACCCAGTACTTC.

This clonotype was detected only a few times. The V call is TRBV7-8, the J call TRBJ2-5, with 7 bases lining up with TRBD2. The CDR3 length is 17 residues. The V gene's germline CDR1 is SGHVS and CDR2 FQNEAQ. The junction had 10 bases not matched to a gene; V was cut back by 3 bases and J by 0 bases. In DNA form, the CDR3 reads TGTGCCAGCAGCTTGCTGAGCGGGACTTTGTACCAAGAGACCCAGTACTTC. It is translated as CASSLLSGTLYQETQYF.

The rearrangement joins TRBV30 to TRBJ1-1, with D unresolved. Germline V CDR1 and CDR2: GTSNPN, SVGIG (reference sequence). The CDR3 consists of 12 residues. Trimming left V 1 base short and J 2 bases short, with 5 bases between. The CDR3 DNA is TGTGCCTGGAGTGCCTTTAACACTGAAGCTTTCTTT. This sequence encodes CAWSAFNTEAFF.

This chain links TRBV11-2 with TRBJ1-1; unclear D gene. This CDR3 is 16 amino acids long. From germline, CDR1 is SGHAT and CDR2 FQNNGV. V shed 6 bases and J shed 1 base, with 18 bases lying between them. The CDR3 reads CASRRAADRGNTEAFF. The CDR3 DNA follows: TGTGCCAGCAGGCGAGCCGCGGACCGAGGGAACACTGAAGCTTTCTTT.

The chain joins TRBV28 to TRBJ2-3; TRBD1 agrees at 9 bases. The length of the CDR3 is 19 residues. V shed 0 bases, J shed 2 bases, and the junction held 12 bases outside the gene matches. CDR1 is MDHEN and CDR2 is SYDVKM in the germline V gene. The CDR3 loop is CASSLWSGQGPFYTDTQYF. CDR3 coding DNA: TGTGCCAGCAGTTTATGGTCGGGACAGGGACCCTTTTACACAGATACGCAGTATTTT.

This chain joins TRBV6-5 and TRBJ1-4; D uncertain. There are 15 residues in the CDR3. Germline-derived CDR1 and CDR2 are MNHEY and SVGAGI. The V end lost 0 bases, the J end lost 2 bases, and 7 bases lay between the germline ends. The DNA for the CDR3 is TGTGCCAGCAGTTACTCAGGCGGGACTAATGAAAAACTGTTTTTT. Protein product: CASSYSGGTNEKLFF.

The chain couples TRBV12-3 or TRBV12-4 to TRBJ2-1; D is ambiguous. The CDR3 consists of 13 residues. The V end was cut by 6 bases, the J end by 4 bases, with 10 bases between. The CDR3 loop reads CASSPPTYNEQFF. CDR3 bases: TGTGCCAGCAGCCCACCCACGTACAATGAGCAGTTCTTC.

This chain uses TRBV7-2 with TRBJ2-1; 10 bases are shared with TRBD2. The J segment lost 2 bases and the V segment lost 5 bases, leaving 3 bases of the junction unmatched. From germline, CDR1 is SGHTA and CDR2 FQGNSA. The CDR3 sequence is 15 residues long. CDR3 residues: CASSTSGGAYNEQFF. CDR3 DNA sequence: TGTGCCAGCAGCACCAGCGGGGGGGCCTACAATGAGCAGTTCTTC.

This clonotype appeared a single time. The germline gene is not matched at one end of the junction; a read error may be the cause. The chain is built from TRBV6-5 and TRBJ2-5; no clear D gene. The CDR3 loop spans 14 amino acids. The germline CDR1 and CDR2 sequences are MNHEY and SVGAGI. CDR3 region: CASSYRSNQETRYF. CDR3 sequence (DNA): TGTGCCAGCAGTTACCGGTCCAATCAAGAGACCCGGTACTTC.

V usage is TRBV10-1 and J usage is TRBJ2-1, with TRBD2 matching over 7 bases. CDR1 is WNHNN, CDR2 SYGVQD, per germline (reference sequence). V shed 2 bases, J shed 8 bases, and the junction held 9 bases outside the gene matches. There are 15 residues in the CDR3. The chain's CDR3 is CASSEGGSQGDEQFF. For the CDR3, the DNA is TGCGCCAGCAGTGAGGGCGGGAGCCAAGGGGATGAGCAGTTCTTC.

V and J are TRBV29-1 and TRBJ2-5; possible D gene TRBD2, 7 bases. The better agreement between TRBJ2-7 and the DNA end casts doubt on the J call. This CDR3 region has 13 residues. Germline values: CDR1 SQVTM, CDR2 ANQGSEA. As DNA, the CDR3 is TGCAGCGTTGGGGGGGGGGCGCTTGGCGAGCAGTACTTC. Amino acid sequence: CSVGGGALGEQYF.

V is TRBV10-3 and J is TRBJ2-1; 12 bases line up with TRBD2. The germline V gene encodes CDR1 ENHRY and CDR2 SYGVKD. Unmatched junction bases numbered 9, after V lost 3 bases and J lost 15 bases. The CDR3 runs 14 residues. The CDR3: CAISDGLAGGRGFF. The CDR3 nucleotides read TGTGCCATCAGTGACGGGCTAGCGGGAGGGCGGGGGTTCTTC.